The entry below describes one TCR beta chain. Its antigen has not been determined. Base qualities are not at hand, and no much larger clone is one base apart. Participants in the prospective study were aged roughly 18 to 89 years, lived in 20 to 30 United States geographic areas, and enrolled through a virtual design. Cohort assignment in the prospective study relied on participant-reported clinical history from a screening survey and a study questionnaire. Recovered participants in ImmuneRACE Cohort 3 were defined by two consecutive negative NP/OP PCR tests, clearance by a healthcare professional, or resolution of symptoms. In the prospective study, mobile phlebotomists collected whole blood, serum and a nasopharyngeal or oropharyngeal swab from each participant. Over an approximately 2-month period, participants in the prospective study had the option of providing additional blood draws and questionnaires. Before DNA extraction, prospective study blood samples were shipped either frozen or at room temperature.

This record belongs to a study of blood T cell repertoires in COVID-19 (dated by TCRdb to about 2020). Some background on the complete study: The collaborator samples originated in the United States, Italy and Spain and spanned the acute and convalescent phases of COVID-19. Subjects who had been exposed to COVID-19, were actively infected with it, or had recovered from it provided the deeply sampled blood TCRbeta repertoires that made up the dataset. The samples were drawn from two sources: the first 160 participants of the ongoing ImmuneRACE study, and some 1,300 subjects contributed by 6 global collaborators. The prospective study material was composed of cDNA or gDNA derived from T cells, B-cell-depleted T cells, or PBMCs. Where available, HLA class I and class II types were taken from metadata supplied by the sample provider and were not determined by assay-based typing. The repertoires were released in a freely available public database meant as a resource for research on the immune response to SARS-CoV-2. Nearly every sample came with metadata listing a de-identified subject ID, COVID-19 status, age in years and sex. Overall results and qualifications from the work: Clinical and demographic metadata were provided uncurated, with the amount varying by source and participant.

The immunoSEQ Assay, a bias-controlled multiplex PCR, was used to amplify TCRbeta CDR3 regions from genomic DNA. Turning to the authors' computational methods: Nucleated cell counts per sample were estimated from amplification of reference gene primers within the assay. Sequence reads were collapsed and filtered to measure the absolute abundance of every unique TCRbeta CDR3 rearrangement. For each sample, productive Simpson clonality was calculated as the square root of Simpson's diversity index over productive rearrangements. The clones in this table, taken by TCRdb from immuneACCESS, are in-frame only. Not every clone is retained; where verified, under half of the shortfall comes from an unresolved V gene, and the cause of the rest is unknown. The D gene and trimming were derived from the DNA, and the V and J assignments and clone size from that table. For this sample the table gives roughly 180,000 clones, of which 82% were detected only once. 10% to 15% of the sample is taken by the ten largest.

Sequenced input: PBMCs or T cells enriched from blood (not recorded which). The receptor comes from a man aged 40-49 years who had recovered from COVID-19.

CDR3 sequence: CASSGGSAQTQYF. The sequence in DNA is TGTGCCAGCAGTGGAGGTAGCGCGCAGACCCAGTACTTC. The chain employs TRBV25-1 and TRBJ2-5, with a weak D call of TRBD2 (5 bases match). Sequences MGHDK (CDR1) and SYGVNS (CDR2) are obtained from the germline V gene. A distance of 12 bases separates the germline ends of V and J, which lose 4 bases and 6 bases respectively. The CDR3, cysteine through phenylalanine, is 13 amino acids long. The kept DNA is CDR3 alone, 39 bases in frame from the first base.